This T cell receptor (beta chain) was observed in a study of T-cell reconstitution after alpha-beta-depleted transplantation in children. Study results and caveats: Surviving recipient T cells and thymic progenitors underlay high day-60 TCRbeta diversity in some patients. Several hundred expanded graft clones reportedly supplied alpha-beta T cells about two months after transplant.

The V gene end was trimmed by 6 bases and the J gene end by 5 bases; junction bases not matched to a gene: 5. This CDR3 spans 14 amino acids. Germline CDR1 is ENHRY and CDR2 is SYGVKD. Using unique molecular identifiers, the investigators prepared the TCRbeta library. TCRdb passed the PCR reads through MiXCR, listing each CDR3 protein once. This table has 550,000 to 600,000 distinct CDR3 sequences, around 23% appearing once. This clonotype was found a few times. The antigen is undetermined. The receptor was derived from a boy less than two years old who had a stem cell transplant for acute myeloid leukemia, so the T cells may come from the graft donor. The rearrangement joins TRBV10-3 to TRBJ1-4, with 8 positions matching TRBD1. The sample consisted of PBMCs, mostly from graft donor cells, taken 360 days after TCRalphabeta/CD19-depleted stem cell transplant. The DNA for the CDR3 is TGTGCCATCAGCGAACAGGGGGAGAATGAAAAACTGTTTTTT. It encodes CAISEQGENEKLFF.